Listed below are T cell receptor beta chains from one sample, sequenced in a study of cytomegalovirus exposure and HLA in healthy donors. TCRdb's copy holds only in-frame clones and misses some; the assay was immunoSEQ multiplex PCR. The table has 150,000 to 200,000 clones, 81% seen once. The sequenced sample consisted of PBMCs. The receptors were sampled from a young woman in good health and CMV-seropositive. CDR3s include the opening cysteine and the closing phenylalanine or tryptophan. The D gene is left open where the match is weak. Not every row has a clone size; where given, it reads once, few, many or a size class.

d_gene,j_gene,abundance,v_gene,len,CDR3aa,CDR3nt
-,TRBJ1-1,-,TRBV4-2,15,CASSQEDSLNTEAFF,TGTGCCAGCAGCCAAGAGGACAGCCTGAACACTGAAGCTTTCTTT
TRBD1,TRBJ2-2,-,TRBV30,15,CAWKGTGINTGELFF,TGTGCCTGGAAGGGGACAGGGATAAACACCGGGGAGCTGTTTTTT
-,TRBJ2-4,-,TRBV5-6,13,CASSLGRENIQYF,TGTGCCAGCAGCTTGGGGCGGGAAAACATTCAGTACTTC
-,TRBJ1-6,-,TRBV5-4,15,CASSRIAGYTSPLHF,TGTGCCAGCAGCCGGATTGCAGGGTATACTTCACCCCTCCACTTT
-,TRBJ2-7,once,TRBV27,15,CASSLTRQNLYEQYF,TGTGCCAGCAGTCTAACCAGACAGAACCTCTACGAGCAGTACTTC
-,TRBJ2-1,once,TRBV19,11,CASSIRREQFF,TGTGCCAGTAGTATTAGGAGGGAGCAGTTCTTC
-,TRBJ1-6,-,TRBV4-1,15,CASSRRDLDNSPLHF,TGCGCCAGCAGCCGCAGGGATTTGGATAATTCACCCCTCCACTTT
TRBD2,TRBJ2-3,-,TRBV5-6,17,CASSSDRAGVSTDTQYF,TGTGCCAGCAGCTCGGACAGAGCGGGGGTTAGCACAGATACGCAGTATTTT
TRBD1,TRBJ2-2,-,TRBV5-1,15,CASSLTGAHTGELFF,TGCGCCAGCAGCCTGACAGGGGCCCACACCGGGGAGCTGTTTTTT
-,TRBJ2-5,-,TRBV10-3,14,CATNTLQGQETQYF,TGTGCCACCAATACCCTCCAGGGTCAAGAGACCCAGTACTTC
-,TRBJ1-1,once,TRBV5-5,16,CASSNTPGQLNTEAFF,TGTGCCAGCAGCAATACCCCGGGACAACTGAACACTGAAGCTTTCTTT
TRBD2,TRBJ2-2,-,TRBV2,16,CASGRTSGGLSGELFF,TGTGCCAGCGGAAGGACTAGCGGGGGGTTGTCTGGGGAGCTGTTTTTT
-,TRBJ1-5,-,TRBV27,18,CANPGRTEAGDSNQPQHF,TGTGCCAACCCCGGCCGGACAGAGGCGGGGGATAGCAATCAGCCCCAGCATTTT
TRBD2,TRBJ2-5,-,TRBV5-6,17,CASTENGLAGGQETQYF,TGTGCCAGCACCGAAAACGGACTAGCGGGGGGGCAAGAGACCCAGTACTTC
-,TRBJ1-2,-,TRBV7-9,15,CASSLVGASNYGYTF,TGTGCCAGCAGCTTAGTGGGGGCATCTAACTATGGCTACACCTTC
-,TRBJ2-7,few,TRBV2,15,CASPPATGQIYEQYF,TGTGCCAGCCCCCCCGCCACAGGGCAAATCTACGAGCAGTACTTC
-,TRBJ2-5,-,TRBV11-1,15,CASSSGGPRPETQYF,TGTGCCAGCAGCTCCGGGGGGCCCAGGCCGGAGACCCAGTACTTC
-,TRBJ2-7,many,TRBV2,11,CASSYTYEQYF,TGTGCCAGCAGCTATACCTACGAGCAGTACTTC
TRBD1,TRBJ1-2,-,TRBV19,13,CASSTRQGHGYTF,TGTGCCAGTAGTACGAGACAGGGCCATGGCTACACCTTC
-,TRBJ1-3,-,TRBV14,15,CASSQGARSGNTIYF,TGTGCCAGCAGCCAGGGGGCTCGCTCTGGAAACACCATATATTTT
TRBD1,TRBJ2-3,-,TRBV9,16,CASSEVGQGVTDTQYF,TGTGCCAGCAGCGAGGTGGGACAGGGGGTCACAGATACGCAGTATTTT
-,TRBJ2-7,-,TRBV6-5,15,CASSLAATVHYEQYF,TGTGCCAGCAGTCTTGCGGCGACAGTACACTACGAGCAGTACTTC
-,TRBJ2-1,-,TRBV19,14,CASSPQGNNNEQFF,TGTGCCAGTAGTCCCCAGGGGAACAACAATGAGCAGTTCTTC
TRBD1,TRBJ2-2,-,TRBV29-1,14,CSVVGTANTGELFF,TGCAGCGTTGTAGGGACAGCGAACACCGGGGAGCTGTTTTTT
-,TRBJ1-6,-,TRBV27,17,CASSLSQGSSYNSPLHF,TGTGCCAGCAGTTTATCGCAGGGGAGCTCCTATAATTCACCCCTCCACTTT
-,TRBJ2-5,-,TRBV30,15,CAWSVPRASQETQYF,TGTGCCTGGAGTGTACCGCGCGCAAGCCAAGAGACCCAGTACTTC
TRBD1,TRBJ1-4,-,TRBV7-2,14,CASSVDRALGGLFF,TGTGCCAGCAGCGTTGACAGGGCGTTGGGGGGACTGTTTTTT
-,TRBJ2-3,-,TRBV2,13,CASSDPGSDTQYF,TGTGCCAGCAGTGATCCAGGGTCAGATACGCAGTATTTT
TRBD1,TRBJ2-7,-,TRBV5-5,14,CASIRQGDSYEQYF,TGTGCCAGCATCAGACAGGGGGATTCCTACGAGCAGTACTTC
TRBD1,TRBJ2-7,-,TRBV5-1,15,CASSPSGTGVYEQYF,TGCGCCAGCAGCCCCTCCGGGACAGGGGTCTACGAGCAGTACTTC
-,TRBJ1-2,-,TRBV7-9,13,CASSLVSHYGYTF,TGTGCCAGCAGCTTAGTATCCCACTATGGCTACACCTTC
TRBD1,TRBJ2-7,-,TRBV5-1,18,CASSTGQADFLHSYEQYF,TGCGCCAGCAGCACGGGACAGGCCGACTTCCTTCACTCCTACGAGCAGTACTTC
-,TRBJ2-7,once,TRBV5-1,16,CASSLGGWTETYEQYF,TGCGCCAGCAGCTTGGGGGGGTGGACAGAGACCTACGAGCAGTACTTC
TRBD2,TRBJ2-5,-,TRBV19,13,CASALAGVETQYF,TGTGCCAGCGCACTAGCGGGGGTGGAGACCCAGTACTTC
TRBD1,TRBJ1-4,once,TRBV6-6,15,CASRGTGETNEKLFF,TGTGCCAGCAGGGGGACAGGGGAAACTAATGAAAAACTGTTTTTT
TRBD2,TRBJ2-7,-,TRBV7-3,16,CASIHASGPSSYEQYF,TGTGCCAGCATCCATGCTAGCGGGCCCAGCTCCTACGAGCAGTACTTC
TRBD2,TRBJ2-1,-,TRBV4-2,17,CASSQTPGGGTYNEQFF,TGTGCCAGCAGCCAAACTCCGGGGGGGGGAACATACAATGAGCAGTTCTTC
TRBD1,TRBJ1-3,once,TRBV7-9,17,CASSPPWAGGTGNTIYF,TGTGCCAGCAGCCCCCCGTGGGCAGGGGGCACTGGAAACACCATATATTTT
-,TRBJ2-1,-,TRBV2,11,CASTIRDEQFF,TGTGCCAGCACCATACGGGATGAGCAGTTCTTC
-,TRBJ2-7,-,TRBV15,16,CATSREGAGYSYEQYF,TGTGCCACCAGTAGGGAAGGGGCAGGGTATTCCTACGAGCAGTACTTC
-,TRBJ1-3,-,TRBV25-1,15,CASSGHGTAGNTIYF,TGTGCCAGCAGTGGACACGGGACTGCCGGAAACACCATATATTTT
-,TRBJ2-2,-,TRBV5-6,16,CASSFDRFPDTGELFF,TGTGCCAGCAGCTTTGATAGATTTCCCGACACCGGGGAGCTGTTTTTT
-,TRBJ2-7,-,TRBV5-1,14,CASQGGFSSYEQYF,TGCGCCAGCCAGGGCGGCTTTAGCTCCTACGAGCAGTACTTC
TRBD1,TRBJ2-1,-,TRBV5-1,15,CASSSDRGSYNEQFF,TGCGCCAGCAGCTCGGACAGGGGTTCCTACAATGAGCAGTTCTTC
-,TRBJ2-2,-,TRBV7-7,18,CASSLQIGSGENTGELFF,TGTGCTAGCAGCTTACAAATAGGCTCTGGAGAGAACACCGGGGAGCTGTTTTTT
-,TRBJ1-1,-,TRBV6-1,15,CASSSNRGRRAEAFF,TGTGCCAGCAGCTCGAACCGGGGGAGGCGGGCTGAAGCTTTCTTT
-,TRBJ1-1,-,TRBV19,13,CASSTTPDTEAFF,TGTGCCAGTAGTACGACTCCTGACACTGAAGCTTTCTTT
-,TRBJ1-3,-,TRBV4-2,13,CASSQGGANTIYF,TGTGCCAGCAGCCAAGGGGGCGCGAACACCATATATTTT
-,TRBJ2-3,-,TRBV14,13,CASSQAAGYTQYF,TGTGCCAGCAGCCAAGCCGCCGGGTATACGCAGTATTTT
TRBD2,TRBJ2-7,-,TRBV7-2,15,CASSLGTSGTYEQYF,TGTGCCAGCAGCCTCGGGACTAGCGGAACCTACGAGCAGTACTTC
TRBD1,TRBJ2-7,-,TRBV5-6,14,CASSLGTGFYEQYF,TGTGCCAGCAGCTTGGGGACAGGATTCTACGAGCAGTACTTC
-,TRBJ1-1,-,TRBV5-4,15,CASSLQGSIRAEAFF,TGTGCCAGCAGCTTGCAGGGATCAATAAGGGCTGAAGCTTTCTTT
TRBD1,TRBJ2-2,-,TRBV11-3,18,CASSQPLFEGAVTGELFF,TGTGCCAGCAGCCAACCCCTCTTCGAGGGGGCGGTCACCGGGGAGCTGTTTTTT
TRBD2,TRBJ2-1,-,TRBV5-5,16,CASSLVWGGGVNEQFF,TGTGCCAGCAGCTTAGTATGGGGGGGAGGCGTCAATGAGCAGTTCTTC
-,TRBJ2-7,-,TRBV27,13,CASSLSYGNEQYF,TGTGCCAGCAGTTTATCGTACGGGAACGAGCAGTACTTC
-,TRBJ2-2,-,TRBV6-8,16,CASSYSRDTNTGELFF,TGTGCCAGCAGTTACTCTCGGGACACGAACACCGGGGAGCTGTTTTTT